The T cell receptor (beta chain) under discussion was sequenced for a study of shared clonotypes between healthy human individuals. CDR3 length: 13 amino acids. Germline lookup yields CDR1 MGHDK and CDR2 SYGVNS. Between the trimmed V and J ends, which lost 3 bases and 7 bases, there was a span of 9 bases. Study observations and caveats: Generation of non-shared clonotypes was less probable than generation of clonotypes shared by all four donors.

Terminally differentiated effector memory CD45RA+ cells were excluded from the naive CD8 cells, which were CD45RO-negative and positively selected for CCR7. With respect to this clone: Its antigen is as yet unknown.

Repertoires were generated with immunoSEQ multiplex PCR, while TCRdb's copy carries only in-frame clones and drops some. Among about 2.1 million clones listed, about 93% were seen once. The chain has TRBV25-1 and TRBJ2-2; the D is unclear. The sample consisted of naive CD8+ T cells from PBMCs. The origin of this receptor is a man between 18 and 29 years old in good health. Some clones in this sample may be carry-over from other donors' samples. The CDR3 DNA is TGTGCCAGCAGTGATCTGGGCGGCGGGGAGCTGTTTTTT. Translating gives CASSDLGGGELFF. The whole variable domain, remainder taken from reference TRBV25-1 and TRBJ2-2, is EADIYQTPRYLVIGTGKKITLECSQTMGHDKMYWYQQDPGMELHLIHYSYGVNSTEKGDLSSESTVSRIRTEHFPLTLESARPSHTSQYLCASSDLGGGELFFGEGSRLTVL.